Below are 23 T cell receptor beta chains sequenced from a single sample in a study of T cell changes during pregnancy in multiple sclerosis. Measured with immunoSEQ multiplex PCR; TCRdb has only the in-frame clones, and not every one. The data hold tens of thousands of clones, with under 95% observed a single time. Sequencing used CD4+ T cells from peripheral blood mononuclear cells, obtained in the second trimester of pregnancy. The receptors originated from a female donor with multiple sclerosis, enrolled in a pregnancy study.

The rearrangement uses TRBV10-3 and TRBJ2-1; 9 nucleotides match TRBD2. After removal of 11 bases from V and 5 bases from J, the junction contained 10 bases not matched to a gene. The germline V gene has CDR1 ENHRY and CDR2 SYGVKD. The CDR3 has 14 residues. The CDR3 sequence is CASPLAGEHNEQFF. The CDR3 DNA sequence: TGTGCCTCCCCCTTAGCGGGAGAACACAATGAGCAGTTCTTC.

The chain couples TRBV6-1 to TRBJ1-1; D gene ambiguous. Trimming removed 0 bases at V and 1 base at J, with 6 bases between. This CDR3 is 14 amino acids long. Per germline, CDR1 MNHNS and CDR2 SASEGT. The CDR3 DNA reads as TGTGCCAGCAGTGAAGCCAATAGGAACACTGAAGCTTTCTTT. It specifies CASSEANRNTEAFF.

The table lists this clone with a few counts. One junction end does not reproduce the germline sequence, and a read error may be involved. The chain uses TRBV4-2 and TRBJ1-6; D is unresolved. This CDR3 region has 14 residues. Looked up from germline, CDR1 is LGHNA and CDR2 is YNFKEQ. The DNA of the CDR3 is TGTGCCAGCAGCCTGGGAGGGTATAGTTCACCCCTCCACTTT. This gives the protein CASSLGGYSSPLHF.

The CDR3 here is CAISRRSSGRAPTYEQYF. The CDR3 DNA follows: TGTGCCATCAGTCGGCGGTCTAGCGGGAGGGCCCCAACCTACGAGCAGTACTTC. The chain recombines TRBV10-3 with TRBJ2-7; 12 nucleotides align to TRBD2. The CDR3 runs to 18 residues. Germline V CDR1 and CDR2: ENHRY, SYGVKD. V shed 5 bases and J 2 bases; nucleotides not matched to a gene: 13.

This chain connects TRBV6-5 to TRBJ1-5, with 8 bases identical to TRBD1. CDR1 is MNHEY and CDR2 is SVGAGI in the germline V gene. This CDR3 spans 16 amino acids. J lost 2 bases, V lost 0 bases, and 3 bases had no gene match. This CDR3 is CASSYSGQGGNQPQHF. The CDR3 coding sequence is TGTGCCAGCAGTTACTCAGGACAGGGAGGCAATCAGCCCCAGCATTTT.

The V and J genes are TRBV7-3 and TRBJ2-1; D not certain. CDR3 length: 13 amino acids. The ends were cut back, 1 base at V and 5 bases at J, with 6 bases in the middle. Germline assignment: CDR1 SGHTA and CDR2 FQGTGA. The DNA for the CDR3 is TGTGCCAGCAGCTTAAGTCGGGACAATGAGCAGTTCTTC. This sequence encodes CASSLSRDNEQFF.

This sequence joins TRBV2 and TRBJ2-2; D gene unclear. V dropped 0 bases and J dropped 2 bases, with 7 bases sitting between them. The CDR3 is made up of 15 amino acids. Germline V gene data show CDR1 as SNHLY and CDR2 as FYNNEI. The CDR3 coding sequence is TGTGCCAGCAGTGAAGCGCCCAGAAACACCGGGGAGCTGTTTTTT. Its translation is CASSEAPRNTGELFF.

The chain couples TRBV9 to TRBJ1-2; 8 bases map to TRBD1. This CDR3 comprises 16 residues. The V gene end was trimmed by 0 bases and the J gene end by 8 bases; junction bases not matched to a gene: 12. CDR1 and CDR2 (germline): SGDLS, YYNGEE. For the CDR3, the DNA is TGTGCCAGCAGCGTAGCTTCGGCAGGGGGCGCGAAGGGCTACACCTTC. Its translation: CASSVASAGGAKGYTF.

The V call is TRBV18, the J call TRBJ2-5, with 11 nucleotides matching TRBD2. The germline V gene has CDR1 KGHSH and CDR2 LQKENI. The CDR3 contains 17 residues. V lost 3 bases, J lost 2 bases, and 8 bases stayed unmatched. The CDR3 DNA reads as TGTGCCAGCTCACCTTTACCGGGACTAGCGGTACAAGAGACCCAGTACTTC. Translating gives CASSPLPGLAVQETQYF. Variable domain in full (rest from reference TRBV18 and TRBJ2-5): NAGVMQNPRHLVRRRGQEARLRCSPMKGHSHVYWYRQLPEEGLKFMVYLQKENIIDESGMPKERFSAEFPKEGPSILRIQQVVRGDSAAYFCASSPLPGLAVQETQYFGPGTRLLVL.

The chain uses TRBV19 and TRBJ1-2; weak D call: TRBD1 (5 bases). V shed 7 bases and J shed 2 bases, with 11 bases lying between them. There are 13 residues in the CDR3. Germline assignment: CDR1 LNHDA and CDR2 SQIVND (reference sequence). CDR3 residues: CASTFRGNYGYTF. The CDR3 DNA reads as TGTGCCAGTACATTTCGGGGGAACTATGGCTACACCTTC.

The chain has TRBV6-5 and TRBJ2-7; D is uncertain. This CDR3 has 14 amino acids. V was shortened by 5 bases and J by 5 bases, with 16 bases between the two germline ends. CDR1 is MNHEY, CDR2 SVGAGI, per germline. Here the CDR3 reads CASSPASSPNEQYF. The CDR3 DNA reads as TGTGCCAGCAGTCCAGCTAGTTCCCCAAACGAGCAGTACTTC.

V is TRBV30 and J is TRBJ1-4; 7 positions match TRBD1. The germline V gene has CDR1 GTSNPN and CDR2 SVGIG (reference sequence). The CDR3 contains 14 residues. Unmatched junction bases numbered 8, after V lost 2 bases and J lost 8 bases. CDR3 coding DNA: TGTGCCTGGAGTCTACAGGGGAATTCGGAAAAACTGTTTTTT. Amino acid sequence: CAWSLQGNSEKLFF.

The chain is built from TRBV9 and TRBJ2-3, with TRBD2 matching over 9 bases. V was clipped by 4 bases and J by 0 bases; unmatched bases: 6. The germline gives CDR1 SGDLS, CDR2 YYNGEE. The CDR3 is 16 amino acids. CDR3: CASSPGLATSTDTQYF. DNA for the CDR3: TGTGCCAGCAGCCCCGGACTAGCGACTAGCACAGATACGCAGTATTTT.

The V call is TRBV7-6, the J call TRBJ2-2; D is unresolved. CDR1 is SGHVS, CDR2 FNYEAQ, per germline. V was shortened by 4 bases and J by 0 bases, with 3 bases between the two germline ends. The CDR3 contains 13 residues. The CDR3 loop is CASSSANTGELFF. The CDR3, as DNA: TGTGCCAGCAGCTCGGCGAACACCGGGGAGCTGTTTTTT.

V gene TRBV2 combines with J gene TRBJ1-3; no clear D. This CDR3 has 12 amino acids. V was cut by 6 bases and J by 0 bases, with 3 bases left in between. The germline V gene has CDR1 SNHLY and CDR2 FYNNEI. DNA of the CDR3: TGTGCCAGCAGGGCCTCTGGAAACACCATATATTTT. This translates into CASRASGNTIYF. Combining the CDR3 with reference TRBV2 and TRBJ1-3 gives the whole variable domain EPEVTQTPSHQVTQMGQEVILRCVPISNHLYFYWYRQILGQKVEFLVSFYNNEISEKSEIFDDQFSVERPDGSNFTLKIRSTKLEDSAMYFCASRASGNTIYFGEGSWLTVV.

This chain uses TRBV28 with TRBJ1-4; possible D gene TRBD1, 6 bases. V shed 10 bases and J shed 8 bases, with 17 bases lying between them. CDR3 length equals 13 residues. The germline V gene encodes CDR1 MDHEN and CDR2 SYDVKM. The CDR3 reads CATTGSRNEKLFF. As DNA, the CDR3 is TGTGCCACCACAGGGTCTCGTAACGAAAAACTGTTTTTT.

This clone was seen a single time. V gene TRBV5-4 combines with J gene TRBJ2-7, with a weak D call TRBD2 (6 bases). Germline CDR1 reads SGHNT; CDR2 reads YYREEE (reference sequence). V dropped 3 bases and J dropped 8 bases, with 18 bases sitting between them. The CDR3 is 14 amino acids. For the CDR3, the DNA is TGTGCCAGCAGCTCCGCCGGGACTGGCCTAAAGCAGTACTTC. Its translation is CASSSAGTGLKQYF. The whole variable domain, remainder taken from reference TRBV5-4 and TRBJ2-7, is ETGVTQSPTHLIKTRGQQVTLRCSSQSGHNTVSWYQQALGQGPQFIFQYYREEENGRGNFPPRFSGLQFPNYSSELNVNALELDDSALYLCASSSAGTGLKQYFGPGTRLTVT.

This clone was counted a single time. This sequence joins TRBV28 and TRBJ2-3; D is unclear. CDR3 length: 12 amino acids. The V end lost 8 bases, the J end lost 3 bases, and 9 bases lay between the germline ends. CDR1 and CDR2 from the germline V gene are MDHEN and SYDVKM. The CDR3 sequence is CASCGGTDTQYF. The CDR3 nucleotides read TGTGCCAGCTGTGGCGGAACAGATACGCAGTATTTT.

The chain carries TRBV7-9 and TRBJ2-5, with 8 bases lining up with TRBD2. The CDR3 is 15 amino acids. CDR1 and CDR2 (germline): SEHNR, FQNEAQ (reference sequence). Losses at the gene ends were 0 bases for V and 1 base for J; bases not matched to a gene: 1. The CDR3 nucleotides are TGTGCCAGCAGCTTAGCGCGGGAGGTCCAAGAGACCCAGTACTTC. Residues: CASSLAREVQETQYF.

This chain links TRBV7-9 with TRBJ1-6; TRBD1 matches at 7 bases. The J segment lost 14 bases and the V segment lost 7 bases, leaving 5 bases of the junction unmatched. The CDR3 sequence is 11 residues long. Germline-derived CDR1 and CDR2 are SEHNR and FQNEAQ (reference sequence). The CDR3 nucleotides are TGTGCCAGCACCCGTCAGGGGGCCCTCCACTTT. Protein: CASTRQGALHF. Based on the CDR3 plus reference TRBV7-9 and TRBJ1-6, the full variable domain is DTGVSQNPRHKITKRGQNVTFRCDPISEHNRLYWYRQTLGQGPEFLTYFQNEAQLEKSRLLSDRFSAERPKGSFSTLEIQRTEQGDSAMYLCASTRQGALHFGNGTRLTVT.

This clone was recorded only once. The J gene is TRBJ1-2, the V gene TRBV6-5; 7 nucleotides line up with TRBD1. The CDR3 has 14 residues. J was trimmed by 5 bases and V by 5 bases; bases with no gene match: 8. Germline V gene data show CDR1 as MNHEY and CDR2 as SVGAGI. DNA for the CDR3: TGTGCCAGCAGTAAGAGGGGGCAATGGTATGGCTACACCTTC. This codes for CASSKRGQWYGYTF.

The sample holds one count of this clone. The genes are TRBV7-9 and TRBJ1-5; 7 nucleotides line up with TRBD1. The V gene's germline CDR1 is SEHNR and CDR2 FQNEAQ (reference sequence). The CDR3 is made up of 13 amino acids. V lost 5 bases, J lost 10 bases, and 8 bases stayed unmatched. This chain's CDR3 is CASSRGQPGPQHF. The CDR3 DNA sequence: TGTGCCAGCAGCCGGGGACAGCCGGGCCCCCAGCATTTT.

The chain joins TRBV18 to TRBJ2-5, with D unresolved. CDR1 is KGHSH, CDR2 LQKENI, per germline. This CDR3 comprises 13 residues. V lost 0 bases and J 3 bases, leaving 5 bases between the germline ends. DNA of the CDR3: TGTGCCAGCTCACCACCGGGCGAAGAGACCCAGTACTTC. It is translated as CASSPPGEETQYF.